This T cell receptor (beta chain) originates from a study of blood T cells in healthy people across ages. About the research overall: Per two T cells, template switching captured roughly one barcoded beta molecule.

Germline assignment: CDR1 DFQATT and CDR2 SNEGSKA (reference sequence). This CDR3 comprises 16 residues. Combining a sample-barcoded 5' primer with a J-beta primer mix, a second PCR ran for about 7 to 11 cycles. In TCRdb, the 5' RACE reads were re-called with MiXCR into one record per CDR3 protein. The sample holds about 1.8 million distinct CDR3 sequences, about 49% seen once. Every sample yielded at least 7 million isolated PBMCs. With each sample, at least 5 micrograms of total RNA were extracted. The V gene is TRBV20-1, the J gene TRBJ2-1, with 9 bases aligning to TRBD2. TRBJ2-7 explains the end of the DNA better; the J call may be wrong. This clonotype was obtained from a woman aged 40 to 50 in good health. The sequenced sample was blood. The CDR3 DNA follows: TGCAGTGCTAGAGAGCCAGGCGGGGGGGCCACCTACGAGCAGTACTTC. Its translation is CSAREPGGGATYEQYF.